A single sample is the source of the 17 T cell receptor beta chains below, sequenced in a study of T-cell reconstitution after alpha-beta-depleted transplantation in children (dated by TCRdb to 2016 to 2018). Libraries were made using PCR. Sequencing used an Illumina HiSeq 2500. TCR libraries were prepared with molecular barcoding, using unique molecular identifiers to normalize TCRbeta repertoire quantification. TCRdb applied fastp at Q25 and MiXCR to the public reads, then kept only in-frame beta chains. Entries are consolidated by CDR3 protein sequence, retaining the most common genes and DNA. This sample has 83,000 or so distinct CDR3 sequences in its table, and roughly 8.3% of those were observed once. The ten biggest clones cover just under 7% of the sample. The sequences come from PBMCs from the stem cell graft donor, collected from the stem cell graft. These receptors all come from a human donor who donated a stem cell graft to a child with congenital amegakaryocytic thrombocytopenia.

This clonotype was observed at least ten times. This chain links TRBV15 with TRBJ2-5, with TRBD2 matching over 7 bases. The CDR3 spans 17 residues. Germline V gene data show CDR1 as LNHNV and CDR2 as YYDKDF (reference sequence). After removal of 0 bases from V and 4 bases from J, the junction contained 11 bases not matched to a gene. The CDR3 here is CATSRDVPSGMGETQYF. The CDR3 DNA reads TGTGCCACCAGCAGAGATGTCCCCAGCGGGATGGGAGAGACCCAGTACTTC. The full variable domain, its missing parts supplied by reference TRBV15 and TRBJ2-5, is DAMVIQNPRYQVTQFGKPVTLSCSQTLNHNVMYWYQQKSSQAPKLLFHYYDKDFNNEADTPDNFQSRRPNTSFCFLDIRSPGLGDTAMYLCATSRDVPSGMGETQYFGPGTRLLVL.

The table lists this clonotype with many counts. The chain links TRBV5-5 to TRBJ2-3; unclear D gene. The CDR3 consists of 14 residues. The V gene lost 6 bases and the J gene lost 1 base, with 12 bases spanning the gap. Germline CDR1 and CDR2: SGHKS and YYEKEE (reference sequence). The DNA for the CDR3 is TGTGCCAGCATAGTTGGACCGGGCACAGATACGCAGTATTTT. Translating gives CASIVGPGTDTQYF.

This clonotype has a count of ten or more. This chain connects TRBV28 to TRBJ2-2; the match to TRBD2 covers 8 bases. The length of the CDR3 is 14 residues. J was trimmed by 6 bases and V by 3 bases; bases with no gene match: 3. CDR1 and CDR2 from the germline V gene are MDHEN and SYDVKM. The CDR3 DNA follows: TGTGCCAGCAGTTTTTTGCGGGAGGCCGGGGAGCTGTTTTTT. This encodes CASSFLREAGELFF. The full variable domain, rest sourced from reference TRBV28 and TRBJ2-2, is DVKVTQSSRYLVKRTGEKVFLECVQDMDHENMFWYRQDPGLGLRLIYFSYDVKMKEKGDIPEGYSVSREKKERFSLILESASTNQTSMYLCASSFLREAGELFFGEGSRLTVL.

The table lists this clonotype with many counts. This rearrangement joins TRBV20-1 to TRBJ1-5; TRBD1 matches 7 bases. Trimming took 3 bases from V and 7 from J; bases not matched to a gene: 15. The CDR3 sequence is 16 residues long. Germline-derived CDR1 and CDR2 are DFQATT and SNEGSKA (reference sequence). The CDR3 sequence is CSASGWTGDTRQPQHF. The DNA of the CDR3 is TGCAGTGCTAGTGGCTGGACAGGCGATACAAGGCAGCCCCAGCATTTT.

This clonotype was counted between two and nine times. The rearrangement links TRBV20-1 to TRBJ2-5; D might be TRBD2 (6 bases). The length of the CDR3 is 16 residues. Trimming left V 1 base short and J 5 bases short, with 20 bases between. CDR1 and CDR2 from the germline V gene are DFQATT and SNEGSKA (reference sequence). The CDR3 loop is CSARGGGEAKWETQYF. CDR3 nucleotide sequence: TGCAGTGCTAGAGGAGGAGGGGAGGCCAAGTGGGAGACCCAGTACTTC.

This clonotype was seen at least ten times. The CDR3 protein is CASSQDRTQATNEKLFF. The CDR3 coding sequence is TGTGCCAGCAGCCAAGATCGGACACAAGCAACTAATGAAAAACTGTTTTTT. The rearrangement joins TRBV4-2 to TRBJ1-4; D perhaps matches TRBD1 (5 bases). The ends were cut back, 0 bases at V and 0 bases at J, with 11 bases in the middle. Germline CDR1 and CDR2: LGHNA and YNFKEQ. This CDR3 spans 17 amino acids.

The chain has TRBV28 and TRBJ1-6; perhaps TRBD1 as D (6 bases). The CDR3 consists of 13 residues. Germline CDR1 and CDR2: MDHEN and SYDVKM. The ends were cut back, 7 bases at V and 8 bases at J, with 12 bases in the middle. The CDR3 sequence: CASTTGSHSPLHF. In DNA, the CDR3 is TGTGCCAGCACCACAGGGTCCCATTCACCCCTCCACTTT.

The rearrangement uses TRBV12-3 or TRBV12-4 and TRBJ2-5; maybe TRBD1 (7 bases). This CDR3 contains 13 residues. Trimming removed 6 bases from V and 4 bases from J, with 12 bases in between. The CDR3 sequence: CASSPGGGETQYF. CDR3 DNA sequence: TGTGCCAGCAGCCCAGGGGGAGGAGAGACCCAGTACTTC.

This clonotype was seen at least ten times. The CDR3: CASSPGIAQGVDGYTF. CDR3 sequence (DNA): TGCGCCAGCAGCCCGGGGATCGCACAGGGGGTTGATGGCTACACCTTC. The chain uses TRBV5-1 and TRBJ1-2; 8 bases match TRBD1. V dropped 4 bases and J dropped 6; count of bases not matched to a gene: 14. CDR3 size: 16 residues. In germline, CDR1 is SGHRS, CDR2 YFSETQ.

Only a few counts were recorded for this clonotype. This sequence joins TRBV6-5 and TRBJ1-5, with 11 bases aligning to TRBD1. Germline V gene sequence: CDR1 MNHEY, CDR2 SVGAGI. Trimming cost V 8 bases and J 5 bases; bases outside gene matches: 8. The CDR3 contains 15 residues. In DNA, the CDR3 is TGTGCCAGCGGGACCGGGACAGGGGGATATCAGCCCCAGCATTTT. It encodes CASGTGTGGYQPQHF.

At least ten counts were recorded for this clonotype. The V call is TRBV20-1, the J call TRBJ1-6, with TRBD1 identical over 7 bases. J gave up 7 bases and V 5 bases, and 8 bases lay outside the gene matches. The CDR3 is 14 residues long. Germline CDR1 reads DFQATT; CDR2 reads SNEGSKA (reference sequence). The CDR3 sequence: CSAHKDRTNSPLHF. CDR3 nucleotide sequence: TGCAGTGCTCACAAGGACAGGACCAATTCACCCCTCCACTTT.

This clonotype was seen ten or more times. As DNA, the CDR3 is TGCAGTGCTAGAGATGTAAGGGGGAACACTGAAGCTTTCTTT. Its translation is CSARDVRGNTEAFF. The rearrangement links TRBV20-1 to TRBJ1-1; D is possibly TRBD1 (5 bases). Germline V gives CDR1 DFQATT, CDR2 SNEGSKA (reference sequence). Trimming pared 0 bases from V and 1 base from J, leaving 9 bases between. This CDR3 is 14 amino acids long.

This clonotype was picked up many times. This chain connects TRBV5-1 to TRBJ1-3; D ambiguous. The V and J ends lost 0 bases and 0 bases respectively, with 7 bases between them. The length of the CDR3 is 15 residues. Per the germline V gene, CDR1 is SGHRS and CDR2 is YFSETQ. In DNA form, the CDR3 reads TGCGCCAGCAGCTTGGCGGGCCCCTCTGGAAACACCATATATTTT. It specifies CASSLAGPSGNTIYF.

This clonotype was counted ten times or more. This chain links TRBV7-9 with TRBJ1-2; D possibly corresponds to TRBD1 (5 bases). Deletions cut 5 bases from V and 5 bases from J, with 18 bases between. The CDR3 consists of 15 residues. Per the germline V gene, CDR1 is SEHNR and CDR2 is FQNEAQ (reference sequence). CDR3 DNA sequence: TGTGCCAGCAGCCTAGGGACCAGTACCCAATATGGCTACACCTTC. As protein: CASSLGTSTQYGYTF. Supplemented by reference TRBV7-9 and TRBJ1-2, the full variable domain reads DTGVSQNPRHKITKRGQNVTFRCDPISEHNRLYWYRQTLGQGPEFLTYFQNEAQLEKSRLLSDRFSAERPKGSFSTLEIQRTEQGDSAMYLCASSLGTSTQYGYTFGSGTRLTVV.

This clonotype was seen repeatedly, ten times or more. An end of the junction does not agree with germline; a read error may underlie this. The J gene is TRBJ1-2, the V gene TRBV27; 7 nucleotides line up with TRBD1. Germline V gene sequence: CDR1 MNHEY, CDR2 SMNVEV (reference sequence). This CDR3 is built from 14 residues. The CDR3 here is CASGLNRGVYGYTF. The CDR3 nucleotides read TGTGCCAGCGGTTTAAACAGGGGAGTCTATGGCTACACCTTC.

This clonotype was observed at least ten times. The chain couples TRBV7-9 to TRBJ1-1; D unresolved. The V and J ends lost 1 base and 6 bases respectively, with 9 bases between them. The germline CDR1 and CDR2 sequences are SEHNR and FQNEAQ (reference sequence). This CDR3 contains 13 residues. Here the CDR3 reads CASSLEAAAEAFF. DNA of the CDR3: TGTGCCAGCAGCTTAGAGGCAGCGGCTGAAGCTTTCTTT.

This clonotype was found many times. The chain's CDR3 is CASSPQQGYEQYF. In DNA, the CDR3 is TGCGCCAGCAGCCCCCAACAGGGATATGAGCAGTACTTC. The V call is TRBV4-1, the J call TRBJ2-7; the D gene is possibly TRBD1 (6 bases). CDR3 size: 13 residues. CDR1 is MGHRA, CDR2 YSYEKL, per germline. Trimming removed 4 bases from V and 7 bases from J, with 14 bases in between.